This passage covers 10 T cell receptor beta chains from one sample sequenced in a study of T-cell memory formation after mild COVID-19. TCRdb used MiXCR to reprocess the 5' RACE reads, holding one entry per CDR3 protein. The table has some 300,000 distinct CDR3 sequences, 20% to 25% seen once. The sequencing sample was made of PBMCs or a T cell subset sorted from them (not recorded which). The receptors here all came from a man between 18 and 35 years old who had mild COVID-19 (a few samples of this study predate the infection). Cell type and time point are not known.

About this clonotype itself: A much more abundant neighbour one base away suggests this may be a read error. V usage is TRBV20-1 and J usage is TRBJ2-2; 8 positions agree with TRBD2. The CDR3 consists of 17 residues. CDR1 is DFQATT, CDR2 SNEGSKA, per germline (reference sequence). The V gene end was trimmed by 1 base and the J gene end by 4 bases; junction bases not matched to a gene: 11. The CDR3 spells CSARGPSGWAGTGELFF. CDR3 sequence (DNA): TGCAGTGCTAGAGGTCCTAGCGGGTGGGCCGGCACCGGGGAGCTGTTTTTT.

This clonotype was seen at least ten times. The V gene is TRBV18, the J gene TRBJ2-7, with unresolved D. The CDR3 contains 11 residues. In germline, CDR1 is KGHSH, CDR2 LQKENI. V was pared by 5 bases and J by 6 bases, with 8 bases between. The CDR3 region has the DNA TGTGCCAGCTCATCGTATGGCGAGCAGTACTTC. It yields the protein CASSSYGEQYF.

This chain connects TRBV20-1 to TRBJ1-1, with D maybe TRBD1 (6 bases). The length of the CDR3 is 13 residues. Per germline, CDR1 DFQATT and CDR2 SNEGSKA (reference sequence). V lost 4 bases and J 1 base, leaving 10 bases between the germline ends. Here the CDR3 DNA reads TGCAGTGCTACCCGGGGGGCGAACACTGAAGCTTTCTTT. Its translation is CSATRGANTEAFF.

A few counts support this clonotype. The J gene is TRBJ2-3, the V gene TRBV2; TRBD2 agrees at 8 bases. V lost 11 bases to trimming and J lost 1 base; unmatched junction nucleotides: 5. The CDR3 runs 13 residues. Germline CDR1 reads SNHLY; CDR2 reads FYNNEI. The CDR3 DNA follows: TGTGCCGGCAATAGCGGGGGCACAGATACGCAGTATTTT. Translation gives CAGNSGGTDTQYF.

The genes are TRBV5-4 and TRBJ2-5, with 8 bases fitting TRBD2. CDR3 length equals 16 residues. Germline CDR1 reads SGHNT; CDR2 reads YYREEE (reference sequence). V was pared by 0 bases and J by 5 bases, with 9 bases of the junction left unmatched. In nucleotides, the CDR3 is TGTGCCAGCAGCTTGGTTGGGGGACTAGAGGTTGAGACCCAGTACTTC. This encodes CASSLVGGLEVETQYF.

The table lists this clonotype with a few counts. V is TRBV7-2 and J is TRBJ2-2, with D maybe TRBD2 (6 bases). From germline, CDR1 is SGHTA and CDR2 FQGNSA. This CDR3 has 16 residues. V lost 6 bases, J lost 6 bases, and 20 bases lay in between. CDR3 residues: CASSLGRRVSPGELFF. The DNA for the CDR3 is TGTGCCAGCAGTCTAGGGCGGAGGGTTTCCCCCGGGGAGCTGTTTTTT.

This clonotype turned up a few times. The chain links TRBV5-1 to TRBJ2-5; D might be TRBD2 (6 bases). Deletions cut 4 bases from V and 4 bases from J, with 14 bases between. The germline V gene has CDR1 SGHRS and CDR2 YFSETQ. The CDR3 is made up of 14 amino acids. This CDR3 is CASSPAGTPETQYF. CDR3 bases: TGCGCCAGCAGCCCCGCCGGGACTCCAGAGACCCAGTACTTC.

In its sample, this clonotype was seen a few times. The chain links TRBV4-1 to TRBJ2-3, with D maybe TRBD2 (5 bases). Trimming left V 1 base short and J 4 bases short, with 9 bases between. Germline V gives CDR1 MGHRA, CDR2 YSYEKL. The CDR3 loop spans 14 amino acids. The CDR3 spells CASSQVGGADTQYF. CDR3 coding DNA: TGCGCCAGCAGCCAAGTTGGAGGTGCAGATACGCAGTATTTT.

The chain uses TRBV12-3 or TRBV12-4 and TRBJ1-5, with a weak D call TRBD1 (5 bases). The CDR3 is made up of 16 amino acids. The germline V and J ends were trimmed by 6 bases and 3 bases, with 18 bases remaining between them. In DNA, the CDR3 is TGTGCCAGCAGCCACCTGGGGAGGGGAGTCAATCAGCCCCAGCATTTT. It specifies CASSHLGRGVNQPQHF.

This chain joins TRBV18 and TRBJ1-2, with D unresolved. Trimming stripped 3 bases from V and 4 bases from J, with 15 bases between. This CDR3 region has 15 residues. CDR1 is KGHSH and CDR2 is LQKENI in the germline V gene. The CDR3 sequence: CASSPSQLKPYGYTF. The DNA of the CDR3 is TGTGCCAGCTCACCCAGTCAGCTCAAGCCCTATGGCTACACCTTC.